The TCR beta chain described here comes from a study of CD8+ T cells in alopecia areata. CDR1 is MNHNY and CDR2 is SVGAGI in the germline V gene (reference sequence). The CDR3 sequence is 13 residues long. Trimming shortened V by 6 bases and J by 0 bases, and 8 bases separated the two germline ends. cDNA prepared by RNA extraction and subsequent reverse transcription served as the template for sequencing. The protocol was immunoSEQ multiplex PCR, while the TCRdb copy is restricted to in-frame clones and leaves out a portion. Seen here are about 140,000 clones, about 60% observed once, and the top ten hold over 4%. The authors sorted CD4+ and CD8+ T cells from PBMCs. This clone was picked up a small number of times. Antigen unknown. Overall study findings and caveats: The study also sequences resident alphabeta T cells of normal skin in scalp samples. Relative to normal scalp, lesional scalp, especially alopecia totalis/universalis, showed higher clonality.

The receptor comes from a human donor in good health. Sequencing input: CD4+ T cells sorted from blood. The chain couples TRBV6-6 to TRBJ1-2; TRBD1 might be the D (5 bases). The CDR3 is CASRDTANYGYTF. The DNA of the CDR3 is TGTGCCAGCAGGGACACAGCTAACTATGGCTACACCTTC.